This T cell receptor beta chain appears in the sequencing data of a study of T cell changes during pregnancy in multiple sclerosis. The CDR3 length is 16 residues. Per germline, CDR1 SEHNR and CDR2 FQNEAQ (reference sequence). Trimming stripped 4 bases from V and 3 bases from J, with 16 bases between. This table comes from immunoSEQ multiplex PCR, and its TCRdb copy is limited to in-frame clones, with some not included. Of approximately 98,000 clones in the sample, around 92% were seen once. The receptor comes from a female donor in good health, enrolled as a control in a pregnancy study. The sample was peripheral blood, taken after pregnancy. The chain couples TRBV7-9 to TRBJ2-1; D perhaps matches TRBD2 (5 bases). The CDR3 region has the DNA TGTGCCAGCAGCTCTGAATGGGGAGCACACTACAATGAGCAGTTCTTC. This gives the protein CASSSEWGAHYNEQFF. Full variable domain (rest looked up from reference TRBV7-9 and TRBJ2-1): DTGVSQNPRHKITKRGQNVTFRCDPISEHNRLYWYRQTLGQGPEFLTYFQNEAQLEKSRLLSDRFSAERPKGSFSTLEIQRTEQGDSAMYLCASSSEWGAHYNEQFFGPGTRLTVL.